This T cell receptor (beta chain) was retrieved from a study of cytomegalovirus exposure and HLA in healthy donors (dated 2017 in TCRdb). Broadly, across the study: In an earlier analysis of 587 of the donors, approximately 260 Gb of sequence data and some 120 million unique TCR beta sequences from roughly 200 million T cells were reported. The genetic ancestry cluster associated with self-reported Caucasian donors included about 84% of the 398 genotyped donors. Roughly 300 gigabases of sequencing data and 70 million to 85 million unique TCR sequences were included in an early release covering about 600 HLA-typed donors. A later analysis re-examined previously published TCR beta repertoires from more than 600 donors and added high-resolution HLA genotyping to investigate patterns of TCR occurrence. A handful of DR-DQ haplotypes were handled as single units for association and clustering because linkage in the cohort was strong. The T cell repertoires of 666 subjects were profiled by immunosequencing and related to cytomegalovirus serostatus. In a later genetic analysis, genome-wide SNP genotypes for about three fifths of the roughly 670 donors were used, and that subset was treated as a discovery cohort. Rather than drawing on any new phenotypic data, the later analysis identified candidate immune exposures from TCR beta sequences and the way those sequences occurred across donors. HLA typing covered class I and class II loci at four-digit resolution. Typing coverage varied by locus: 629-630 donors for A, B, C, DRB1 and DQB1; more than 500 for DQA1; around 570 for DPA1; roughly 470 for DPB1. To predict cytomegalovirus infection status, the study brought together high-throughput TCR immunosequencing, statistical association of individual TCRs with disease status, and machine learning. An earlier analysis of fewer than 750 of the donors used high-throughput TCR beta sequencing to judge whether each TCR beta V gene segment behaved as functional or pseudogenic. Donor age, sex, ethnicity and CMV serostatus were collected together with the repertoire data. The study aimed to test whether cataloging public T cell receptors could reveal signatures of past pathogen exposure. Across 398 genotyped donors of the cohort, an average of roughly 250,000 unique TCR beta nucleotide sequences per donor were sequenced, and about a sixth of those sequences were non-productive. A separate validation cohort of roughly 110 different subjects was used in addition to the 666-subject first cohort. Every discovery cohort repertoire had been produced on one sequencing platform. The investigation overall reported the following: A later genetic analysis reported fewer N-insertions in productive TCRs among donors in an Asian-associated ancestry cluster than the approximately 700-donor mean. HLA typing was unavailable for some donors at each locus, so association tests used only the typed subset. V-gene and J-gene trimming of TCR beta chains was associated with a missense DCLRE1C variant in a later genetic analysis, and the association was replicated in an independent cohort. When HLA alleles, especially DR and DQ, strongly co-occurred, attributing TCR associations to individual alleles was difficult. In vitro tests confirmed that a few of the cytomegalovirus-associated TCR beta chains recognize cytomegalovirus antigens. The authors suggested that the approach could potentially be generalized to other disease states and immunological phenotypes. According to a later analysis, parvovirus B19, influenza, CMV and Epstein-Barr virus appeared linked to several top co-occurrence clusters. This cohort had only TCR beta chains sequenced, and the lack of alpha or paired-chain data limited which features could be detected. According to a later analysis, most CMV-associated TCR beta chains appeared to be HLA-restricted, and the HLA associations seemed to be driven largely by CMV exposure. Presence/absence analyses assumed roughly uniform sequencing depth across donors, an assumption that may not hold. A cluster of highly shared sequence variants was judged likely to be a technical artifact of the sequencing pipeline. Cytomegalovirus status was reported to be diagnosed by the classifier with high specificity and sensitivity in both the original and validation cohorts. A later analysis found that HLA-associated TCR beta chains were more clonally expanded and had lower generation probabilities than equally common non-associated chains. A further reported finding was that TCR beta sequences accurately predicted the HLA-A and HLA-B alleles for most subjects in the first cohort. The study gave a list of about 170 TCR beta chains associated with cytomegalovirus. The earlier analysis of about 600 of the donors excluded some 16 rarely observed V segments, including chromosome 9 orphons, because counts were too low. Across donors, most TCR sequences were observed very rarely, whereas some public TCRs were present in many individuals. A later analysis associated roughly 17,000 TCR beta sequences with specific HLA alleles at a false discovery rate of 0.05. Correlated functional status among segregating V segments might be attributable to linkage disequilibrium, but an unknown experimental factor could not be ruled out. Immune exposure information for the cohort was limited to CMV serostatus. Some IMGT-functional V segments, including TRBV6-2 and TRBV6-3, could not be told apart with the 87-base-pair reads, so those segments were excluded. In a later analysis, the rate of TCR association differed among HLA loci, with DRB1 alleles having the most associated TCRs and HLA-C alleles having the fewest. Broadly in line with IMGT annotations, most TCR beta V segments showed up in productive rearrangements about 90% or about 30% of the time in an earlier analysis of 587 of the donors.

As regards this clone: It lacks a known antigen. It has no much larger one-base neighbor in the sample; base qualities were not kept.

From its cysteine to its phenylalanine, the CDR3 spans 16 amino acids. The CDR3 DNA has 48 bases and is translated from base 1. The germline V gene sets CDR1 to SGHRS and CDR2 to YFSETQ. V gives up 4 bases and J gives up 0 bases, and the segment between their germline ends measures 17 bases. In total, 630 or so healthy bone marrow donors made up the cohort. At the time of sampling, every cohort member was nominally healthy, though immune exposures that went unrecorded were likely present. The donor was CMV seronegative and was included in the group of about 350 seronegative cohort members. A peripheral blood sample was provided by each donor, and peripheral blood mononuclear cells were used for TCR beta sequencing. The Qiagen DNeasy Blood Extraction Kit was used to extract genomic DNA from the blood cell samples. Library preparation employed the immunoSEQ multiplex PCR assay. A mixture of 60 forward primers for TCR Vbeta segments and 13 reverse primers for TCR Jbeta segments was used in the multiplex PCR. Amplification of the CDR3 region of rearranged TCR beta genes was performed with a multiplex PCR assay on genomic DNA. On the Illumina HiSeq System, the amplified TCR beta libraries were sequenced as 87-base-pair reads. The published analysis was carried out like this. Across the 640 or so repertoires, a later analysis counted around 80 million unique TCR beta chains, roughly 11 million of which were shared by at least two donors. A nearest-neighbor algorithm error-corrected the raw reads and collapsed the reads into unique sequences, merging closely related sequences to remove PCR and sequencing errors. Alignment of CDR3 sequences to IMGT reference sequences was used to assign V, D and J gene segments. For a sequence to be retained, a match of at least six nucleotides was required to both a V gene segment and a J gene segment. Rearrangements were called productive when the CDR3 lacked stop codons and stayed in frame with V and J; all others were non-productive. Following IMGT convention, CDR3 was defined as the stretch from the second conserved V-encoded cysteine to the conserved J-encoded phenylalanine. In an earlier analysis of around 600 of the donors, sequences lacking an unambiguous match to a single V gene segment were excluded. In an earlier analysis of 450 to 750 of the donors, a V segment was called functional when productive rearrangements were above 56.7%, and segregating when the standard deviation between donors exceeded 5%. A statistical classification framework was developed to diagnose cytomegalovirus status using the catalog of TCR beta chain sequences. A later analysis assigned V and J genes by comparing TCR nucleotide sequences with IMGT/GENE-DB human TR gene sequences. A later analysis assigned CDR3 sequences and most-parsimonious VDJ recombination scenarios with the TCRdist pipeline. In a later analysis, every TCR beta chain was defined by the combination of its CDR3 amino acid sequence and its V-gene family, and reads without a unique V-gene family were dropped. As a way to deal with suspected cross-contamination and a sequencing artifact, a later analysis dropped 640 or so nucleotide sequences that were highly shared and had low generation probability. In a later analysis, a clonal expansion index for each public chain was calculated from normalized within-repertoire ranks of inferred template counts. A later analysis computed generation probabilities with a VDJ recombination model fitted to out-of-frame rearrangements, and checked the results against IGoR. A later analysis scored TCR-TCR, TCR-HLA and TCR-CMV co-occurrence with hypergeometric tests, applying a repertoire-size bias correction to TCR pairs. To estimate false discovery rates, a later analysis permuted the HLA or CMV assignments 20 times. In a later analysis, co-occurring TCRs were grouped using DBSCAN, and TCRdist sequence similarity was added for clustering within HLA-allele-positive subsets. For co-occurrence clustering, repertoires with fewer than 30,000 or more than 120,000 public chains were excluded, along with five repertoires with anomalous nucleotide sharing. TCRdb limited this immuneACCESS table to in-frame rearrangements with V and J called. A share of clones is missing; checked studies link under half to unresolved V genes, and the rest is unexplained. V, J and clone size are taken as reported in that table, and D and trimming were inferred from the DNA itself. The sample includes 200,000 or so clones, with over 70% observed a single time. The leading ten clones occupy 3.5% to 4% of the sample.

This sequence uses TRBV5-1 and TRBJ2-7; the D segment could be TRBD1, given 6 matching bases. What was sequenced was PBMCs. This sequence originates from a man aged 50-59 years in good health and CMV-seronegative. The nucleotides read TGCGCCAGCAGCCTGGGCGGTACAGGGAGCTCCTACGAGCAGTACTTC. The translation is CASSLGGTGSSYEQYF.